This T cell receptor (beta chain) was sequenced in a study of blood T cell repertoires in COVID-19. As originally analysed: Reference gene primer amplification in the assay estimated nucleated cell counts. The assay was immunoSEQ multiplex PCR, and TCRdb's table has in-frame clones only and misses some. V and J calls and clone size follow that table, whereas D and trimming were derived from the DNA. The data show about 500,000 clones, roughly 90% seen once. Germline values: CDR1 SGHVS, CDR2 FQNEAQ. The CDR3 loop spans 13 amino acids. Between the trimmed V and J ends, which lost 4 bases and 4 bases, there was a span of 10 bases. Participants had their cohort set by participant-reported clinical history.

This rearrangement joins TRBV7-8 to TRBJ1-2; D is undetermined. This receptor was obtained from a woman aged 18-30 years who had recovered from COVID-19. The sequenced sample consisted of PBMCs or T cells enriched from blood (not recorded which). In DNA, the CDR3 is TGTGCCAGCAGCTCTCGACTAGGCTATGGCTACACCTTC. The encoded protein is CASSSRLGYGYTF.